Listed below are T cell receptor beta chains from one sample, sequenced in a study of graft-versus-host responses after intestinal transplantation. Profiling relied on immunoSEQ multiplex PCR, and the TCRdb table lists in-frame clones only, not all of them. The sample has approximately 15,000 clones; over 80% are singletons. The specimen comprised PBMCs, sampled around 110 days after intestinal transplant. The receptor source for this set is a human patient who received an intestinal transplant, so some T cells may come from the graft donor. Each CDR3 is given with its conserved first and last residue. D genes are given only for firm matches. Some rows mark clone size as missing; the rest say once, few, many or name a class of expanded clone.

TRBD1,.,TRBV23-1,TRBJ1-1,CATYRTGQGYTEAFF,TGCGCCACCTACCGGACGGGACAGGGATACACTGAAGCTTTCTTT
TRBD1,.,TRBV11-2,TRBJ2-7,CASSQGTGGFEQYF,TGTGCCAGCAGCCAGGGGACAGGGGGCTTCGAGCAGTACTTC
.,.,TRBV5-1,TRBJ2-1,CASKQGSPNEQFF,TGCGCCAGCAAGCAGGGCTCGCCGAATGAGCAGTTCTTC
TRBD1,.,TRBV30,TRBJ1-2,CAWNPGQGYGYTF,TGTGCCTGGAATCCGGGACAGGGGTATGGCTACACCTTC
.,.,TRBV5-1,TRBJ1-1,CASSWGNTEAFF,TGCGCCAGCAGTTGGGGAAACACTGAAGCTTTCTTT
TRBD1,.,TRBV18,TRBJ1-2,CASSPGQYYGYTF,TGTGCCAGCTCACCGGGACAGTACTATGGCTACACCTTC
.,.,TRBV13,TRBJ2-6,CASSPSRGSGANVLTF,TGTGCCAGCAGTCCGTCCCGGGGGTCTGGGGCCAACGTCCTGACTTTC
.,.,TRBV6-4,TRBJ2-2,CASSDDNTGELFF,TGTGCCAGCAGTGACGACAACACCGGGGAGCTGTTTTTT
TRBD2,.,TRBV6-6,TRBJ2-7,CASSLGLAGIYEQYF,TGTGCCAGCAGCCTGGGACTAGCGGGGATCTACGAGCAGTACTTC
.,.,TRBV19,TRBJ1-1,CASSINREGNTEAFF,TGTGCCAGTAGTATTAACCGAGAAGGGAACACTGAAGCTTTCTTT
.,.,TRBV6-5,TRBJ2-5,CASSYSERGETQYF,TGTGCCAGCAGTTACTCGGAACGGGGAGAGACCCAGTACTTC
.,once,TRBV28,TRBJ2-3,CASSFNRHGDTQYF,TGTGCCAGCAGTTTTAACAGGCACGGGGATACGCAGTATTTT
TRBD1,.,TRBV18,TRBJ2-4,CASSPRTGVPQDKNIQYF,TGTGCCAGCTCACCAAGGACAGGCGTTCCCCAGGACAAAAACATTCAGTACTTC
.,once,TRBV28,TRBJ2-7,CASSLSGTPYEQYF,TGTGCCAGCAGTCTCTCTGGTACTCCCTACGAGCAGTACTTC
.,.,TRBV9,TRBJ2-5,CASTPLGAGRETQYF,TGTGCCAGCACCCCCCTGGGAGCGGGTCGGGAGACCCAGTACTTC
.,.,TRBV9,TRBJ1-2,CASSVGEVGQAFNYGYTF,TGTGCCAGCAGCGTAGGTGAAGTTGGGCAGGCGTTTAACTATGGCTACACCTTC
.,.,TRBV7-8,TRBJ2-7,CASSYRDSGTYEQYF,TGTGCCAGCAGCTACCGGGACTCCGGTACCTACGAGCAGTACTTC
TRBD1,.,TRBV5-1,TRBJ2-1,CASSPGTEYNEQFF,TGCGCCAGCTCCCCCGGGACAGAATACAATGAGCAGTTCTTC
.,.,TRBV19,TRBJ1-1,CASSKDRMNTEAFF,TGTGCCAGTAGTAAAGACAGGATGAACACTGAAGCTTTCTTT
TRBD2,.,TRBV5-4,TRBJ2-3,CASSSGLAEETDTQYF,TGTGCCAGCAGCTCAGGACTAGCGGAGGAAACAGATACGCAGTATTTT
.,once,TRBV9,TRBJ2-2,CASSLHPDTGELFF,TGTGCCAGCAGCCTCCACCCCGACACCGGGGAGCTGTTTTTT
.,.,TRBV7-2,TRBJ1-5,CASSLKGLNQPQHF,TGTGCCAGCAGCTTAAAGGGACTCAATCAGCCCCAGCATTTT
.,.,TRBV6-5,TRBJ2-7,CASSYRAPYEQYF,TGTGCCAGCAGTTACAGGGCTCCTTACGAGCAGTACTTC
.,.,TRBV4-3,TRBJ1-1,CASSQAWDGFIGAFF,TGCGCCAGCAGCCAAGCTTGGGACGGCTTTATTGGTGCTTTCTTT
TRBD2,.,TRBV7-9,TRBJ2-1,CASSSPHRDYPSNEQFF,TGTGCCAGCAGCTCACCCCACCGGGACTACCCCTCCAATGAGCAGTTCTTC
.,.,TRBV19,TRBJ1-5,CASSSGGPKKPQHF,TGTGCCAGTAGTTCCGGGGGCCCCAAGAAACCCCAGCATTTT
TRBD1,few,TRBV11-3,TRBJ2-5,CASSPTTGTGDLGTQYF,TGTGCCAGCAGCCCCACGACCGGGACAGGGGACTTGGGGACCCAGTACTTC
.,.,TRBV9,TRBJ1-2,CASSGRRTEPLRYGYTF,TGTGCCAGCAGCGGCAGACGGACAGAACCTCTCCGGTACGGCTACACCTTC
TRBD1,.,TRBV13,TRBJ1-6,CASSFQDRGYNSPLHF,TGTGCCAGCAGCTTTCAGGACAGGGGGTATAATTCACCCCTCCACTTT
TRBD2,.,TRBV11-2,TRBJ2-1,CASRLLAGHYNEQFF,TGTGCCAGCAGACTCCTAGCGGGACACTACAATGAGCAGTTCTTC
.,.,TRBV27,TRBJ1-2,CASSLQGTGGYGYTF,TGTGCCAGCAGTTTGCAGGGCACCGGAGGCTATGGCTACACCTTC
TRBD1,.,TRBV28,TRBJ2-3,CASSITPGGAGTDTQYF,TGTGCCAGCAGTATAACTCCAGGGGGCGCGGGCACAGATACGCAGTATTTT
TRBD2,.,TRBV7-9,TRBJ2-2,CASSMGLAVTGELFF,TGTGCCAGCAGCATGGGACTAGCGGTCACCGGGGAGCTGTTTTTT
TRBD1,.,TRBV5-1,TRBJ2-6,CASSWTGGGGANVLTF,TGCGCCAGCAGCTGGACAGGGGGAGGTGGGGCCAACGTCCTGACTTTC
TRBD1,.,TRBV28,TRBJ2-7,CASRSPGQVNREQYF,TGTGCCAGCAGATCGCCGGGACAGGTAAATCGCGAGCAGTACTTC
TRBD1,.,TRBV5-8,TRBJ2-7,CASSLAGTGSYEQYF,TGTGCCAGCAGCTTGGCCGGGACAGGGTCCTACGAGCAGTACTTC
.,.,TRBV5-1,TRBJ2-1,CASSLRRGGSYNEQFF,TGCGCCAGCAGCTTGAGGCGGGGAGGCTCCTACAATGAGCAGTTCTTC
TRBD1,.,TRBV7-6,TRBJ2-1,CASSLAIVQGQDNEQFF,TGTGCCAGCAGCTTAGCGATAGTACAGGGGCAGGACAATGAGCAGTTCTTC
TRBD1,.,TRBV20-1,TRBJ2-1,CSARRDSMQFF,TGCAGTGCTAGAAGGGACAGTATGCAGTTCTTC
.,.,TRBV27,TRBJ2-5,CASSLSEGAQETQYF,TGTGCCAGCAGTTTATCGGAAGGGGCCCAAGAGACCCAGTACTTC
TRBD2,.,TRBV6-4,TRBJ2-1,CASSASSGSYNEQFF,TGTGCCAGCAGTGCGTCTAGCGGGAGTTACAATGAGCAGTTCTTC
.,.,TRBV30,TRBJ2-1,CAWSVLGGEQFF,TGTGCCTGGAGTGTACTTGGTGGGGAGCAGTTCTTC
.,once,TRBV6-5,TRBJ2-1,CASSQYNEQFF,TGTGCCAGCAGTCAATACAATGAGCAGTTCTTC
TRBD1,.,TRBV4-3,TRBJ1-6,CASSQDPDRGVRSPLHF,TGCGCCAGCAGCCAAGACCCGGACAGGGGAGTTCGTTCACCCCTCCACTTT